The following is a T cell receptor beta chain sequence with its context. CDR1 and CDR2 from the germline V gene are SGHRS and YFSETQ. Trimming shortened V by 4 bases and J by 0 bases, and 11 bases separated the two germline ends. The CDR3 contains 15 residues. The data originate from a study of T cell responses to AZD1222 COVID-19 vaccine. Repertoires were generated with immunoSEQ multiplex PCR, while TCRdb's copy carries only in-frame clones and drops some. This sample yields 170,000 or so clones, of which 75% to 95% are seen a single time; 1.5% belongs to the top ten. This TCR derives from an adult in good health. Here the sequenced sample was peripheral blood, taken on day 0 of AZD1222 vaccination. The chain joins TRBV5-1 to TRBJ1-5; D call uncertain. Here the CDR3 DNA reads TGCGCCAGCAGCACCTCGCCGGGTAGCAATCAGCCCCAGCATTTT. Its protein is CASSTSPGSNQPQHF.